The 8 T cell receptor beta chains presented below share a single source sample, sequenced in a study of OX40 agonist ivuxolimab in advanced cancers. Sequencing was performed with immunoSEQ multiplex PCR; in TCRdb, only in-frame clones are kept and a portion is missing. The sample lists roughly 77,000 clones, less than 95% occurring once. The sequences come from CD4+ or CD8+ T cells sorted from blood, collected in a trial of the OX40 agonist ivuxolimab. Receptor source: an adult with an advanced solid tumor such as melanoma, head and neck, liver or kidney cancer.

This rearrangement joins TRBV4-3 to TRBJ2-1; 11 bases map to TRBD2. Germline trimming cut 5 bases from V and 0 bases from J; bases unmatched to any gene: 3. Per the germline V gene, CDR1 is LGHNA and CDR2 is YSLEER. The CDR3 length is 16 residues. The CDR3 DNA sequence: TGCGCCAGCAGCGAACTAGCGGGGGTCTCCTACAATGAGCAGTTCTTC. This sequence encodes CASSELAGVSYNEQFF.

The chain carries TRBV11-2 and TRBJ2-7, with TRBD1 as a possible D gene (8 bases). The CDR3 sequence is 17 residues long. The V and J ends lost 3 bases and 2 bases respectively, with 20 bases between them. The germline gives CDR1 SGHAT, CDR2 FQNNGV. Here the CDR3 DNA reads TGTGCCAGCAGCTTGGGGAGGGGACAGGACTATACCTACGAGCAGTACTTC. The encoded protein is CASSLGRGQDYTYEQYF.

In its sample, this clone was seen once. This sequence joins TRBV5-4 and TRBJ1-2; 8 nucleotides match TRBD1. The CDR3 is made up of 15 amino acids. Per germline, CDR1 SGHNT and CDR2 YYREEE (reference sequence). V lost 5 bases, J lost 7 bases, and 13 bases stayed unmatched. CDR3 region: CASSRTGQTRIGYTF. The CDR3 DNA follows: TGTGCCAGCAGTCGGACAGGGCAAACTCGAATTGGCTACACCTTC.

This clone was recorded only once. The CDR3 spells CSVPPGGMNTEAFF. CDR3 bases: TGCAGCGTCCCCCCGGGCGGAATGAACACTGAAGCTTTCTTT. The chain uses TRBV29-1 and TRBJ1-1; no clear D. Germline V gene sequence: CDR1 SQVTM, CDR2 ANQGSEA. The CDR3 extends over 14 amino acids. The ends were cut back, 6 bases at V and 0 bases at J, with 14 bases in the middle.

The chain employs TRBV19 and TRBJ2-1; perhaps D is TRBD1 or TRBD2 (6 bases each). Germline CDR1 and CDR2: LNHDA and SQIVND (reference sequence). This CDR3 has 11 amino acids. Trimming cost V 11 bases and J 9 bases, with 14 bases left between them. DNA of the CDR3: TGTGCCGCACGAGGGGGGACTGAGCAGTTCTTC. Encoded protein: CAARGGTEQFF. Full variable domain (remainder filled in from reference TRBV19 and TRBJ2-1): DGGITQSPKYLFRKEGQNVTLSCEQNLNHDAMYWYRQDPGQGLRLIYYSQIVNDFQKGDIAEGYSVSREKKESFPLTVTSAQKNPTAFYLCAARGGTEQFFGPGTRLTVL.

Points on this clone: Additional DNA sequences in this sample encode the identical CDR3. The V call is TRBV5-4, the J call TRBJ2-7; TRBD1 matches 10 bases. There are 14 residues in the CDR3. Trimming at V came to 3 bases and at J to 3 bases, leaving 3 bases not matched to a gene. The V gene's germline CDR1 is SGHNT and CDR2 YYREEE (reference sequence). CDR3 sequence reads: CASSSRDRGYEQYF. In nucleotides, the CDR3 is TGTGCCAGCAGCTCCCGGGACAGGGGCTACGAGCAGTACTTC.

CDR3 amino acids: CASSGEDRARIETQYF. As DNA, the CDR3 is TGTGCCAGCAGCGGGGAAGACAGGGCTCGTATCGAGACCCAGTACTTC. V and J are TRBV27 and TRBJ2-5; 7 nucleotides align to TRBD1. The CDR3 is 16 amino acids. V lost 6 bases and J lost 5; bases outside the gene matches: 15. CDR1 and CDR2 from the germline V gene are MNHEY and SMNVEV (reference sequence).

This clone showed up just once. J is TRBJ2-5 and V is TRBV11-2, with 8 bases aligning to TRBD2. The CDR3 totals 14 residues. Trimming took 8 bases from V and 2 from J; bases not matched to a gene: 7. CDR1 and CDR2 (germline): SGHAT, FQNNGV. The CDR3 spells CASQSPGGQETQYF. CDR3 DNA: TGTGCCAGCCAATCACCGGGGGGGCAAGAGACCCAGTACTTC. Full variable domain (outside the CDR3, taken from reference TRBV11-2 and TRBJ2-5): EAGVAQSPRYKIIEKRQSVAFWCNPISGHATLYWYQQILGQGPKLLIQFQNNGVVDDSQLPKDRFSAERLKGVDSTLKIQPAKLEDSAVYLCASQSPGGQETQYFGPGTRLLVL.